These T cell receptor beta chains were read from a single sample in a study of OX40 agonist ivuxolimab in advanced cancers. Produced via immunoSEQ multiplex PCR; TCRdb's table is partial and in-frame only. The sample has some 15,000 clones; over 90% are singletons. The sample in question was CD4+ or CD8+ T cells sorted from blood, obtained in a trial of the OX40 agonist ivuxolimab. The receptors were sampled from an adult with an advanced solid tumor such as melanoma, head and neck, liver or kidney cancer. Both conserved end residues are part of each CDR3.

>TRBV19
CASSGRTTSSYNEQFF
>TRBV21-1
CASSARTGLSNQPQHF
>TRBV7-6
CASSPDRFEEAFF
>TRBV21-1
CASSKIGTGIGYEQYF
>TRBV2
CATGDQGTEAFF
>TRBV7-9
CASSLDRGITGNTIYF
>TRBV2
CASSEWAGGDYGYTF
>TRBV6-6
CASDDRGGNPDTQYF
>TRBV6-1
CATAEYRASADTQYF
>TRBV21-1
CASSKALASGRTGEQYF
>TRBV9
CASSVGWGVDNNEQFF
>TRBV7-9
CASSLGNPEQYF
>TRBV5-5
CASSGQGSGIQYF
>TRBV5-8
CASSLAGRYNEQFF
>TRBV28
CASSPTVYEQYF
>TRBV28
CASSDPGQGKNQPQHF
>TRBV23-1
CASSRPTGIEKLFF
>TRBV6-1
CASRPGLQETQYF
>TRBV9
CASTPAGNNEQFF
>TRBV28
CASMRGWRLTEAFF
>TRBV27
CASRFPPGELFF
>TRBV29-1
CSVEAVAPPPYGYTF
>TRBV11-2
CASSLARGAGNEQFF
>TRBV5-6
CASSLGGNTGELFF
>TRBV29-1
CSVEEQRGSPLHF
>TRBV20-1
CSARGTEQYF
>TRBV5-4
CASSLDPGNGYTF
>TRBV27
CASSHPPGETQYF
>TRBV28
CASSFGSVSYEQYF
>TRBV28
CASSLWLLGEETQYF
>TRBV6-5
CASSYSYGTEAFF
>TRBV29-1
CSVADSYNEQFF
>TRBV5-4
CASSSRDRDVEKLFF
>TRBV2
CASSEGTGGFNNEQFF
>TRBV27
CASSLSVAGTDTQYF
>TRBV13
CASSLGTSGGEETQYF
>TRBV9
CASSVAGRELFF
>TRBV7-3
CASSPRGLAGEETQYF
>TRBV6-5
CASSSEGHNEQFF
>TRBV27
CASSLSSRQETQYF
>TRBV28
CASSARTGGRETQYF
>TRBV27
CASGDSYEQYF
>TRBV30
CASGSPLHF
>TRBV6-1
CASSDRVGTEAFF
>TRBV27
CASSSGLAKNIQYF
>TRBV27
CASSSRGSDRGSHEQYF
>TRBV27
CASTTTPGTVCQRESTDTQYF
>TRBV2
CASSDRGRDEQYF
>TRBV9
CASSVGLKAPNQPQHF
>TRBV30
CAWSAPPGEQYF
>TRBV2
CASSEAQQGFYGYTF
>TRBV7-6
CASSDGGQSFLGIQYF
>TRBV28
CASSLHSLAKNIQYF
>TRBV6-1
CASMAAGRGEYF